These 3 T cell receptor beta chains share one sample of origin, sequenced in a study of blood T cell repertoires in COVID-19. Profiled with immunoSEQ multiplex PCR; TCRdb holds only in-frame clones, not every one. Here the sample spans fewer than 300,000 clones, 84% being singletons. What was sequenced was peripheral blood. The receptors stem from a human donor with COVID-19, enrolled during active disease. The donor label of this sample is uncertain.

The chain's CDR3 is CSVEGRYNEQFF. The CDR3 DNA reads TGCAGCGTTGAAGGTAGATACAATGAGCAGTTCTTC. This sequence joins TRBV29-1 and TRBJ2-1; no reliable D call. The CDR3 loop spans 12 amino acids. Trimming stripped 1 base from V and 4 bases from J, with 5 bases between. Germline V CDR1 and CDR2: SQVTM, ANQGSEA.

This clone was observed a single time. The V call is TRBV29-1, the J call TRBJ2-5, with a tentative D call TRBD1 (6 bases). Germline V lookup: CDR1 SQVTM, CDR2 ANQGSEA. The CDR3 contains 12 residues. V was cut by 7 bases and J by 1 base, with 10 bases left in between. CDR3 sequence (DNA): TGCAGCGCTGGACAGACCCAAGAGACCCAGTACTTC. This translates into CSAGQTQETQYF.

This rearrangement joins TRBV6-6 to TRBJ1-1; D is perhaps TRBD1 (5 bases). Germline assignment: CDR1 MNHNY and CDR2 SVGAGI (reference sequence). The CDR3 runs to 15 residues. V shed 1 base and J shed 2 bases, with 11 bases lying between them. CDR3 coding DNA: TGTGCCAGCAGTTACTTAGGGGCTGAAAACACTGAAGCTTTCTTT. Translation gives CASSYLGAENTEAFF.